This T cell receptor beta chain was identified during a study of blood T cell repertoires in COVID-19. Study-level background: Material from acute and convalescent COVID-19 was sourced from the United States, Italy and Spain. Nucleic acid was either cDNA or gDNA, and it came from T cells, B-cell-depleted T cells, or PBMCs.

In the source study's methods: Quantification of nucleated cells was approximated via reference gene primer amplification. Sequencing was performed with immunoSEQ multiplex PCR; in TCRdb, only in-frame clones are kept and a portion is missing. V, J and clone size are those of that table, while D and trimming were read from the DNA. The sample includes more than 300,000 clones, over 70% seen only once; the top ten take about 1.2%. This clone was detected a few times. Sequencing was performed on peripheral blood. The TCR comes from a woman in her 50s with acute or convalescent COVID-19.

The DNA for the CDR3 is TGTGCCAGCAGCGTAGGGGTTAGCGGGTTCGTCTACGAGCAGTACTTC. This gives the protein CASSVGVSGFVYEQYF. This chain uses TRBV9 with TRBJ2-7; TRBD2 agrees at 7 bases. Germline V gene data show CDR1 as SGDLS and CDR2 as YYNGEE. J lost 3 bases, V lost 0 bases, and 9 bases had no gene match. The CDR3 is 16 residues long.